Following are 17 T cell receptor beta chains from one sample sequenced in a study of T cell responses to AZD1222 COVID-19 vaccine. The table came from immunoSEQ multiplex PCR; TCRdb's copy has only in-frame clones and leaves some out. The sample shows about 110,000 clones, roughly 86% of them seen only once. The sequencing used peripheral blood, collected on day 0 of AZD1222 vaccination. All receptors come from an adult in good health.

The chain joins TRBV28 to TRBJ1-1; a possible D gene is TRBD1 (5 bases). Trimming took off 5 bases at V and 4 bases at J, with 8 bases between the two ends. CDR3 size: 12 residues. The germline V gene encodes CDR1 MDHEN and CDR2 SYDVKM. CDR3 DNA sequence: TGTGCCAGCAGTACAGGCACCACTGAAGCTTTCTTT. Protein product: CASSTGTTEAFF.

This chain links TRBV13 with TRBJ2-3; tentative D call: TRBD2 (6 bases). V was cut by 7 bases and J by 3 bases, with 20 bases left in between. The germline V gene has CDR1 PRHDT and CDR2 FYEKMQ (reference sequence). The CDR3 has 16 amino acids. The CDR3 sequence: CASTYKWGGGTDTQYF. CDR3 sequence (DNA): TGTGCCAGCACATATAAATGGGGTGGGGGGACAGATACGCAGTATTTT.

V is TRBV28 and J is TRBJ1-5, with TRBD1 as a possible D gene (5 bases). The germline V gene encodes CDR1 MDHEN and CDR2 SYDVKM. CDR3 length: 19 residues. The ends were cut back, 3 bases at V and 3 bases at J, with 24 bases in the middle. CDR3 bases: TGTGCCAGCAGTTTTCTGGGACTCGCCCGGTGGATGGACAATCAGCCCCAGCATTTT. Encoded protein: CASSFLGLARWMDNQPQHF.

The rearrangement joins TRBV15 to TRBJ2-3; the match to TRBD2 covers 10 bases. This CDR3 contains 18 residues. CDR1 and CDR2 from the germline V gene are LNHNV and YYDKDF (reference sequence). V was clipped by 0 bases and J by 5 bases; unmatched bases: 11. The CDR3 here is CATSRDTSGDISGDTQYF. For the CDR3, the DNA is TGTGCCACCAGCAGAGACACTAGCGGGGATATCTCAGGAGATACGCAGTATTTT. Full variable domain (remainder filled in from reference TRBV15 and TRBJ2-3): DAMVIQNPRYQVTQFGKPVTLSCSQTLNHNVMYWYQQKSSQAPKLLFHYYDKDFNNEADTPDNFQSRRPNTSFCFLDIRSPGLGDTAMYLCATSRDTSGDISGDTQYFGPGTRLTVL.

This chain links TRBV21-1 with TRBJ1-1. TRBV21-1 is recorded as a pseudogene. The CDR3 runs to 14 residues. As DNA, the CDR3 is TGTGCCAGCAGCTCCATGGAGGAGAACACTGAAGCTTTCTTT. As protein: CASSSMEENTEAFF.

The rearrangement links TRBV5-1 to TRBJ2-2, with D unclear. Germline values: CDR1 SGHRS, CDR2 YFSETQ. Trimming removed 4 bases at V and 3 bases at J, with 10 bases between. The CDR3 sequence is 14 residues long. Here the CDR3 DNA reads TGCGCCAGCAGCGTGCAGGTGCACACCGGGGAGCTGTTTTTT. It codes for CASSVQVHTGELFF.

The rearrangement links TRBV19 to TRBJ1-1; D is possibly TRBD1 (5 bases). The germline V gene encodes CDR1 LNHDA and CDR2 SQIVND (reference sequence). CDR3 length: 13 amino acids. The V and J ends lost 3 bases and 4 bases respectively, with 9 bases between them. This CDR3 reads CASSMQGITEAFF. The CDR3, as DNA: TGTGCCAGTAGTATGCAGGGAATCACTGAAGCTTTCTTT.

The chain uses TRBV5-5 and TRBJ1-4; D is possibly TRBD1 (5 bases). The V end was cut by 0 bases, the J end by 7 bases, with 10 bases between. This CDR3 has 14 amino acids. Germline CDR1 reads SGHKS; CDR2 reads YYEKEE (reference sequence). DNA of the CDR3: TGTGCCAGCAGCTTGGCCCTGGGGGGTGAAAAACTGTTTTTT. This sequence encodes CASSLALGGEKLFF.

The chain carries TRBV28 and TRBJ2-2; D is unresolved. CDR3 size: 14 residues. Germline V gives CDR1 MDHEN, CDR2 SYDVKM. V was trimmed by 7 bases and J by 5 bases, leaving 14 bases between them. The CDR3 is CASNSGFNTGELFF. CDR3 in DNA: TGTGCCAGCAACTCCGGGTTTAATACCGGGGAGCTGTTTTTT.

This clone was observed a single time. The gene calls are TRBV29-1 and TRBJ1-1; D uncertain. The ends were cut back, 6 bases at V and 4 bases at J, with 15 bases in the middle. The CDR3 contains 13 residues. From germline, CDR1 is SQVTM and CDR2 ANQGSEA. CDR3 residues: CSVSRGIATEAFF. CDR3 bases: TGCAGCGTCTCCCGGGGTATCGCCACTGAAGCTTTCTTT.

This clone was found once. The chain carries TRBV30 and TRBJ2-6, with a weak D call TRBD1 (5 bases). V lost 0 bases and J lost 0, with 12 bases in between. Germline assignment: CDR1 GTSNPN and CDR2 SVGIG (reference sequence). The CDR3 length is 17 residues. The CDR3 DNA follows: TGTGCCTGGAGTGTATGGACGGACAACTCTGGGGCCAACGTCCTGACTTTC. It codes for CAWSVWTDNSGANVLTF.

CDR3 sequence reads: CASSNQVASYNEQFF. CDR3 nucleotides: TGTGCCAGCAGCAATCAGGTAGCCTCCTACAATGAGCAGTTCTTC. The chain uses TRBV6-5 and TRBJ2-1, with D unresolved. Trimming took off 6 bases at V and 0 bases at J, with 12 bases between the two ends. Germline V gene sequence: CDR1 MNHEY, CDR2 SVGAGI. The CDR3 consists of 15 residues.

V gene TRBV7-9 combines with J gene TRBJ1-2; no definite D call. V lost 5 bases to trimming and J lost 4 bases, with 14 bases between them. Germline CDR1 reads SEHNR; CDR2 reads FQNEAQ (reference sequence). This CDR3 comprises 14 residues. The DNA for the CDR3 is TGTGCCAGCAGCAGGTCAGGAGTGATCTATGGCTACACCTTC. Translating it yields CASSRSGVIYGYTF.

This clone was detected only once. The rearrangement uses TRBV2 and TRBJ2-1; 10 bases fit TRBD2. Unmatched junction bases numbered 20, after V lost 6 bases and J lost 9 bases. The germline V gene encodes CDR1 SNHLY and CDR2 FYNNEI. The CDR3 totals 18 residues. The CDR3: CASSDRSTGAGGPGEQFF. DNA for the CDR3: TGTGCCAGCAGCGACCGGTCGACTGGAGCGGGGGGGCCCGGTGAGCAGTTCTTC.

The CDR3: CASSPGQGHGYTF. The CDR3 DNA sequence: TGTGCCAGCAGCCCGGGACAGGGCCATGGCTACACCTTC. This rearrangement joins TRBV5-4 to TRBJ1-2, with 9 nucleotides matching TRBD1. V lost 4 bases and J lost 6; bases outside the gene matches: 4. The CDR3 spans 13 residues. Germline V lookup: CDR1 SGHNT, CDR2 YYREEE (reference sequence).

CDR3 sequence: CASSPRLAENTGELFF. CDR3 nucleotides: TGTGCCAGCTCACCAAGACTAGCGGAGAACACCGGGGAGCTGTTTTTT. The chain links TRBV18 to TRBJ2-2; 9 positions agree with TRBD2. Germline lookup yields CDR1 KGHSH and CDR2 LQKENI. Trimming at V came to 2 bases and at J to 1 base, leaving 2 bases not matched to a gene. This CDR3 comprises 16 residues. Filled out from reference TRBV18 and TRBJ2-2, the complete variable domain reads NAGVMQNPRHLVRRRGQEARLRCSPMKGHSHVYWYRQLPEEGLKFMVYLQKENIIDESGMPKERFSAEFPKEGPSILRIQQVVRGDSAAYFCASSPRLAENTGELFFGEGSRLTVL.

The chain couples TRBV7-2 to TRBJ2-2, with D possibly TRBD1 on 6 matching bases. Germline V gives CDR1 SGHTA, CDR2 FQGNSA. Between the trimmed V and J ends, which lost 1 base and 3 bases, there was a span of 18 bases. CDR3 length equals 18 residues. CDR3 coding DNA: TGTGCCAGCAGCTTAGGGGTTTGGGGGCTGCCAGACACCGGGGAGCTGTTTTTT. Protein sequence: CASSLGVWGLPDTGELFF.